The following is a T cell receptor (beta chain) sequence with its context. Its antigen is undetermined. This CDR3 spans 15 amino acids. CDR1 SGHTA and CDR2 FQGTGA come from the germline V gene. The junction had 11 bases not matched to a gene; V was cut back by 5 bases and J by 6 bases. Primers included in the PCR were 60 Vbeta and 13 Jbeta primers. TCRdb's table, derived via immunoSEQ multiplex PCR, lists solely in-frame clones and lacks some. This table holds some 71,000 clones, about 70% found once. This sample was taken from a study of cytomegalovirus exposure and HLA in healthy donors. Points from the study as a whole: The productive fraction for most TCR beta V segments was about 87% or about 30% in an earlier analysis. A later examination showed that TCR association rates differed by HLA locus, with DRB1 most and HLA-C fewest. An apparent linkage of common viral pathogens to several of the most significant clusters emerged in a later analysis. When a later analysis compared HLA-associated TCR beta chains with equally common others, the HLA-associated chains turned out to be more clonally expanded and to have lower generation probabilities.

The source material was PBMCs. V usage is TRBV7-3 and J usage is TRBJ2-3; 7 bases fit TRBD2. The sequence was collected from a man in his forties or fifties in good health and CMV-seropositive. DNA of the CDR3: TGTGCCAGCAGCGCCTCTAGCGGCCCTTTTGATACGCAGTATTTT. Amino acids: CASSASSGPFDTQYF.